These 25 T cell receptor beta chains were sequenced from one sample in a study of post-analysis software for immune sequencing data. These TCRs are of unknown antigen specificity. Study-level results: TRBV5-6, TRBV5-1 and TRBV20-1 belonged to a set of roughly 5 TRBV segments that were more frequent in patients than controls.

Incorporated into the TCR beta cDNA libraries were unique molecular identifiers, which served to reduce PCR and sequencing biases. TCRdb re-analysed the PCR reads in MiXCR, keeping a single row per CDR3 protein. The data show hundreds of thousands of distinct CDR3 sequences, with roughly 30% seen just once and 0.56% held by the top ten. Material: blood. The source of these receptors is a girl between 5 and 17 years old with multiple sclerosis.

This clonotype was seen more than once but under ten times. The chain has TRBV29-1 and TRBJ2-1, with 8 bases identical to TRBD2. CDR1 and CDR2 from the germline V gene are SQVTM and ANQGSEA. This CDR3 contains 16 residues. J was trimmed by 8 bases and V by 3 bases; bases with no gene match: 15. The CDR3, as DNA: TGCAGCGTTGACGGCGGGGGTAAGCGGGAGCGGGATGAGCAGTTCTTC. This sequence encodes CSVDGGGKRERDEQFF.

This clonotype was seen at least ten times. The J gene is TRBJ2-5, the V gene TRBV10-3; possible D gene TRBD2, 7 bases. V lost 7 bases to trimming and J lost 5 bases, with 14 bases between them. The CDR3 loop spans 13 amino acids. In germline, CDR1 is ENHRY, CDR2 SYGVKD. The CDR3 here is CAINRGAGETQYF. Here the CDR3 DNA reads TGTGCCATCAATCGGGGGGCAGGGGAGACCCAGTACTTC.

The genes are TRBV12-3 or TRBV12-4 and TRBJ1-5; D gene ambiguous. The CDR3 is 14 amino acids. The V end was cut by 1 base, the J end by 4 bases, with 8 bases between. The DNA of the CDR3 is TGTGCCAGCAGTTTAGACAGCGATAATCAGCCCCAGCATTTT. Its protein is CASSLDSDNQPQHF.

This clonotype showed up just a few times. V is TRBV13 and J is TRBJ2-7; 10 bases line up with TRBD1. This CDR3 is built from 14 residues. The germline V gene has CDR1 PRHDT and CDR2 FYEKMQ (reference sequence). J was trimmed by 5 bases and V by 5 bases; bases with no gene match: 6. CDR3 DNA sequence: TGTGCCAGCAGCCTCCGGGACAGGGGCAACGAGCAGTACTTC. Amino acid sequence: CASSLRDRGNEQYF.

V is TRBV7-2 and J is TRBJ1-2; a possible D gene is TRBD1 (5 bases). The CDR3 spans 14 residues. Germline V gene sequence: CDR1 SGHTA, CDR2 FQGNSA. Trimming took off 5 bases at V and 8 bases at J, with 18 bases between the two ends. Here the CDR3 reads CASSPNSGAGGYTF. The CDR3 DNA reads as TGTGCCAGCAGCCCTAATAGCGGGGCGGGCGGCTACACCTTC.

CDR3 DNA: TGTGCCAGCGGAGGCTACACCTTC. Protein sequence: CASGGYTF. The V and J genes are TRBV28 and TRBJ1-2, with D hard to call. V was shortened by 8 bases and J by 8 bases, with 3 bases between the two germline ends. This CDR3 is 8 amino acids long. Germline lookup yields CDR1 MDHEN and CDR2 SYDVKM.

This sequence joins TRBV20-1 and TRBJ2-4; possibly TRBD2 for D (6 bases). V lost 8 bases to trimming and J lost 1 base, with 12 bases between them. CDR1 DFQATT and CDR2 SNEGSKA come from the germline V gene (reference sequence). This CDR3 contains 13 residues. CDR3 DNA: TGCAGTCTGGGGGGTGCGGCCAAAAACATTCAGTACTTC. Translated, it gives CSLGGAAKNIQYF.

This chain links TRBV12-3 or TRBV12-4 with TRBJ1-5, with D maybe TRBD1 (5 bases). Trimming pared 6 bases from V and 2 bases from J, leaving 11 bases between. CDR3 length: 14 amino acids. DNA of the CDR3: TGTGCCAGCAGCGGCAGGGTTGGCAATCAGCCCCAGCATTTT. Protein: CASSGRVGNQPQHF.

This chain uses TRBV12-3 or TRBV12-4 with TRBJ2-7; D perhaps matches TRBD1 (6 bases). V gave up 7 bases and J gave up 0 bases, with 16 bases separating them. The CDR3 extends over 15 amino acids. The CDR3 sequence is CASTPQGIGSYEQYF. The CDR3 DNA reads TGTGCCAGCACCCCCCAGGGGATCGGCTCCTACGAGCAGTACTTC.

This chain links TRBV18 with TRBJ2-2; TRBD1 aligns across 10 bases. From germline, CDR1 is KGHSH and CDR2 LQKENI. With V trimmed by 6 bases and J by 3 bases, 4 bases remained unmatched. The CDR3 has 15 residues. CDR3 residues: CASSRQGADTGELFF. The CDR3 DNA reads as TGTGCCAGCTCGCGACAGGGGGCGGACACCGGGGAGCTGTTTTTT.

This chain connects TRBV4-1 to TRBJ1-2; TRBD1 aligns across 7 bases. The CDR3 is 14 amino acids. Per germline, CDR1 MGHRA and CDR2 YSYEKL. V trimming: 5 bases; J trimming: 6 bases; junction bases outside the gene matches: 9. CDR3 protein: CASSTGVRFDGYTF. For the CDR3, the DNA is TGCGCCAGCAGCACAGGGGTCAGGTTCGATGGCTACACCTTC.

This clonotype was detected a few times. The CDR3 protein is CASSTVGGERDYGYTF. The CDR3 coding sequence is TGTGCCAGCAGCACAGTTGGTGGGGAAAGGGACTATGGCTACACCTTC. The rearrangement joins TRBV7-9 to TRBJ1-2; D is unresolved. CDR1 and CDR2 from the germline V gene are SEHNR and FQNEAQ (reference sequence). Deletions cut 5 bases from V and 3 bases from J, with 19 bases between. This CDR3 contains 16 residues.

This clonotype was observed at least ten times. V gene TRBV6-6 combines with J gene TRBJ2-5; D is ambiguous. CDR1 is MNHNY, CDR2 SVGAGI, per germline (reference sequence). The germline V and J ends were trimmed by 0 bases and 5 bases, with 4 bases remaining between them. The CDR3 runs to 12 residues. CDR3 coding DNA: TGTGCCAGCAGTTACTCCGCCGAGACCCAGTACTTC. Translated: CASSYSAETQYF.

With respect to this clonotype: Given a much more abundant clone one base away, this may be a read error. The chain couples TRBV29-1 to TRBJ2-3; D call uncertain. The CDR3 has 12 residues. Trimming removed 6 bases at V and 1 base at J, with 8 bases between. Per germline, CDR1 SQVTM and CDR2 ANQGSEA. CDR3 region: CSVGWGTDTQYF. The CDR3 bases are TGCAGCGTGGGGTGGGGCACAGATACGCAGTATTTT.

This clonotype was found a few times. The rearrangement links TRBV5-8 to TRBJ1-2; D not certain. V lost 0 bases and J 6 bases, leaving 6 bases between the germline ends. There are 12 residues in the CDR3. From germline, CDR1 is SGHTS and CDR2 YDEGEE. The CDR3 reads CASSLAANGYTF. CDR3 coding DNA: TGTGCCAGCAGCTTGGCAGCGAATGGCTACACCTTC.

This clonotype has only a few counts. The gene calls are TRBV28 and TRBJ2-7; no clear D. V shed 2 bases and J shed 4 bases, with 9 bases lying between them. This CDR3 has 13 residues. Germline assignment: CDR1 MDHEN and CDR2 SYDVKM. The CDR3 DNA sequence: TGTGCCAGCAGTTTAATGTCCGGGTACGAGCAGTACTTC. Amino acids: CASSLMSGYEQYF. Combining the CDR3 with reference TRBV28 and TRBJ2-7 gives the whole variable domain DVKVTQSSRYLVKRTGEKVFLECVQDMDHENMFWYRQDPGLGLRLIYFSYDVKMKEKGDIPEGYSVSREKKERFSLILESASTNQTSMYLCASSLMSGYEQYFGPGTRLTVT.

The chain employs TRBV12-3 or TRBV12-4 and TRBJ1-2; TRBD1 matches 9 bases. Losses at the gene ends were 4 bases for V and 2 bases for J; bases not matched to a gene: 2. The CDR3 has 14 amino acids. The CDR3 DNA sequence: TGTGCCAGCAGTTGGGGGACAGGGAACTATGGCTACACCTTC. Protein: CASSWGTGNYGYTF.

This clonotype appeared a few times. This chain links TRBV10-3 with TRBJ2-3, with D maybe TRBD1 (6 bases). Germline V gene data show CDR1 as ENHRY and CDR2 as SYGVKD. V lost 8 bases and J lost 1, with 13 bases in between. CDR3 length equals 14 residues. The CDR3 region has the DNA TGTGCCATCGAGGGGGAGAGGGGCACAGATACGCAGTATTTT. It specifies CAIEGERGTDTQYF.

The genes are TRBV29-1 and TRBJ1-2, with D unresolved. CDR1 and CDR2 from the germline V gene are SQVTM and ANQGSEA. The CDR3 loop spans 11 amino acids. Trimming cost V 2 bases and J 8 bases, with 9 bases left between them. The CDR3 DNA reads TGCAGCGTTGAATTTGGCGCAGGCTACACCTTC. Translated: CSVEFGAGYTF.

The chain couples TRBV29-1 to TRBJ2-3, with D unclear. Germline CDR1 reads SQVTM; CDR2 reads ANQGSEA. The CDR3 contains 13 residues. The V and J ends lost 0 bases and 5 bases respectively, with 9 bases between them. DNA for the CDR3: TGCAGCGTTGAAGACCTATTCGGAGATACGCAGTATTTT. This sequence encodes CSVEDLFGDTQYF.

The rearrangement joins TRBV20-1 to TRBJ1-1; D is perhaps TRBD1 (5 bases). This CDR3 spans 15 amino acids. Germline lookup yields CDR1 DFQATT and CDR2 SNEGSKA (reference sequence). Trimming took off 1 base at V and 3 bases at J, with 15 bases between the two ends. In DNA, the CDR3 is TGCAGTGCTAGAGGGCTAGTCAGGGCATACACTGAAGCTTTCTTT. As protein: CSARGLVRAYTEAFF.

The rearrangement joins TRBV27 to TRBJ2-3; TRBD1 matches 7 bases. The germline CDR1 and CDR2 sequences are MNHEY and SMNVEV (reference sequence). The CDR3 consists of 14 residues. The J segment lost 7 bases and the V segment lost 6 bases, leaving 10 bases of the junction unmatched. CDR3 amino acids: CASRGDRVYHTQYF. CDR3 coding DNA: TGTGCCAGCAGGGGAGACAGGGTTTATCATACGCAGTATTTT.

The chain is built from TRBV29-1 and TRBJ2-1; D perhaps matches TRBD2 (6 bases). The length of the CDR3 is 13 residues. CDR1 is SQVTM, CDR2 ANQGSEA, per germline. The chain's CDR3 is CSTTLGGYNEQFF. For the CDR3, the DNA is TGCAGTACTACACTTGGGGGGTACAATGAGCAGTTCTTC.

Only a few counts were recorded for this clonotype. This chain uses TRBV2 with TRBJ2-1; D is perhaps TRBD2 (7 bases). CDR1 is SNHLY and CDR2 is FYNNEI in the germline V gene. The CDR3 is made up of 15 amino acids. Trimming took off 3 bases at V and 0 bases at J, with 9 bases between the two ends. The CDR3 DNA sequence: TGTGCCAGCAGTGACCGGGGGGCCTCCTACAATGAGCAGTTCTTC. It codes for CASSDRGASYNEQFF. The full variable domain, rest sourced from reference TRBV2 and TRBJ2-1, is EPEVTQTPSHQVTQMGQEVILRCVPISNHLYFYWYRQILGQKVEFLVSFYNNEISEKSEIFDDQFSVERPDGSNFTLKIRSTKLEDSAMYFCASSDRGASYNEQFFGPGTRLTVL.

This clonotype was seen a few times. The chain links TRBV2 to TRBJ2-1; 12 nucleotides match TRBD2. Germline trimming cut 5 bases from V and 9 bases from J; bases unmatched to any gene: 11. The CDR3 is 16 amino acids. Germline V gene lookup returns CDR1 SNHLY and CDR2 FYNNEI. CDR3 nucleotides: TGTGCCAGCAGTCCGATCCTAGCGGGGGGGCGTAGTGAGCAGTTCTTC. Protein: CASSPILAGGRSEQFF.